Following are 10 T cell receptor beta chains from one sample sequenced in a study of blood T cell repertoires in COVID-19 (dated by TCRdb to 2020 to 2021). Libraries were prepared through the immunoSEQ multiplex PCR assay. The table was pulled from immuneACCESS by TCRdb, which kept in-frame rearrangements only. Such tables lose some clones; where checked, under half of the loss comes from unresolved V genes, and the rest has no known cause. The sample profile shows 200,000 to 250,000 clones; 90% of them were found once. Approximately 16% of the sample comes from the top ten. The sample was PBMCs or T cells enriched from blood (not recorded which). All receptors come from a young man who had been exposed to COVID-19.

The CDR3 sequence: CATTTLVTDTQYF. The CDR3 bases are TGTGCCACCACCACCTTAGTAACAGATACGCAGTATTTT. The gene calls are TRBV15 and TRBJ2-3; D is unclear. V was clipped by 7 bases and J by 3 bases, with 11 bases between them. The CDR3 length is 13 residues. Germline CDR1 reads LNHNV; CDR2 reads YYDKDF (reference sequence).

The chain combines TRBV27 with TRBJ2-7; 10 bases map to TRBD2. The CDR3 extends over 15 amino acids. The germline V gene encodes CDR1 MNHEY and CDR2 SMNVEV (reference sequence). V gave up 5 bases and J gave up 0 bases; unmatched junction bases: 4. DNA of the CDR3: TGTGCCAGCAGTCCTCTAGCGGGGGCCTCCTACGAGCAGTACTTC. Protein: CASSPLAGASYEQYF.

The chain has TRBV6-2 or TRBV6-3 and TRBJ1-6; D is perhaps TRBD1 (6 bases). Trimming took off 5 bases at V and 7 bases at J, with 9 bases between the two ends. This CDR3 has 13 residues. In germline, CDR1 is MNHEY, CDR2 SVGEGT. Written as DNA, the CDR3 is TGTGCCAGCAGTACAGGGAGCAATTCACCCCTCCACTTT. This encodes CASSTGSNSPLHF.

The V and J genes are TRBV2 and TRBJ2-7, with 7 bases identical to TRBD1. V lost 5 bases to trimming and J lost 3 bases; unmatched junction nucleotides: 10. Germline V CDR1 and CDR2: SNHLY, FYNNEI. There are 15 residues in the CDR3. The CDR3 reads CASSTTGSDFYEQYF. CDR3 nucleotides: TGTGCCAGCAGTACGACAGGGTCGGATTTCTACGAGCAGTACTTC.

The genes are TRBV9 and TRBJ1-2; 12 positions agree with TRBD1. CDR1 is SGDLS and CDR2 is YYNGEE in the germline V gene. With 5 bases clipped from V and 7 bases from J, the junction kept 9 bases outside the gene matches. The CDR3 loop spans 15 amino acids. The CDR3 DNA follows: TGTGCCAGCAGTGGAGAGGGGACAGGGGGCCGTGGCTACACCTTC. Protein sequence: CASSGEGTGGRGYTF.

The rearrangement links TRBV7-3 to TRBJ1-2; TRBD1 matches 9 bases. V dropped 2 bases and J dropped 6; count of bases not matched to a gene: 4. The germline V gene has CDR1 SGHTA and CDR2 FQGTGA. CDR3 length: 14 residues. For the CDR3, the DNA is TGTGCCAGCAGCTTATCTGGACAGGGGAATGGCTACACCTTC. Residues: CASSLSGQGNGYTF.

The rearrangement uses TRBV11-1 and TRBJ2-1; TRBD1 agrees at 8 bases. The CDR3 has 15 residues. V lost 4 bases and J lost 3; bases outside the gene matches: 5. Germline V gives CDR1 SGHAT, CDR2 FQDESV (reference sequence). The CDR3 DNA is TGTGCCAGCAGCTCCCGGACAGGGCGCTACAATGAGCAGTTCTTC. Translation: CASSSRTGRYNEQFF.

V is TRBV5-1 and J is TRBJ1-1; 8 bases agree with TRBD1. The J segment lost 0 bases and the V segment lost 0 bases, leaving 4 bases of the junction unmatched. The CDR3 has 16 amino acids. Germline V gene lookup returns CDR1 SGHRS and CDR2 YFSETQ. Here the CDR3 reads CASSLVRGRMNTEAFF. CDR3 sequence (DNA): TGCGCCAGCAGCTTGGTCAGGGGGCGCATGAACACTGAAGCTTTCTTT.

The chain has TRBV29-1 and TRBJ1-2; maybe TRBD1 (5 bases). The CDR3 runs 12 residues. Trimming took 8 bases from V and 8 from J, leaving 18 bases between them. Germline CDR1 reads SQVTM; CDR2 reads ANQGSEA. For the CDR3, the DNA is TGCAGCTGGGGCTCCAGACAGTACGGCTACACCTTC. Translation: CSWGSRQYGYTF.

The J gene is TRBJ2-2, the V gene TRBV18; 8 nucleotides agree with TRBD1. The V segment lost 1 base and the J segment 4 bases; nucleotides outside the gene matches: 5. This CDR3 has 16 residues. CDR1 and CDR2 from the germline V gene are KGHSH and LQKENI. CDR3 bases: TGTGCCAGCTCACCACGAGACAGGGGCCCCACCGGGGAGCTGTTTTTT. Protein: CASSPRDRGPTGELFF.